These 17 T cell receptor beta chains were all obtained from the same sample, sequenced in a study of T cell responses to AZD1222 COVID-19 vaccine. This table comes from immunoSEQ multiplex PCR, and its TCRdb copy is limited to in-frame clones, with some not included. Of under 250,000 clones in the sample, under 95% are singletons; the top ten hold roughly 1%. Source: peripheral blood, taken on day 0 of MenACWY control vaccination. The receptor source for this set is an adult in good health.

This chain connects TRBV6-6 to TRBJ1-6, with 8 positions matching TRBD1. This CDR3 spans 14 amino acids. Trimming took 6 bases from V and 9 from J; bases not matched to a gene: 7. From germline, CDR1 is MNHNY and CDR2 SVGAGI (reference sequence). CDR3 sequence reads: CASRNDRGTSPLHF. The CDR3 nucleotides read TGTGCCAGCAGGAACGACAGGGGAACTTCACCCCTCCACTTT.

V and J are TRBV12-3 or TRBV12-4 and TRBJ2-1, with a tentative D call TRBD2 (5 bases). V was cut by 6 bases and J by 10 bases, with 13 bases left in between. The CDR3 is made up of 12 amino acids. CDR3 DNA sequence: TGTGCCAGCAGGGCAGGAGGTGCCGAGCAGTTCTTC. Translation: CASRAGGAEQFF.

This clone was observed a single time. The chain couples TRBV12-5 to TRBJ2-6; either TRBD1 or TRBD2 may fit D (6 bases each). With 0 bases removed from V and 3 bases from J, the gap between germline ends came to 21 bases. This CDR3 comprises 20 residues. The germline V gene has CDR1 LGHNT and CDR2 FRNRAP. The chain's CDR3 is CASGLVLGGLRISGANVLTF. The CDR3 nucleotides are TGTGCTAGTGGTTTGGTACTTGGGGGGCTTCGAATTAGTGGGGCCAACGTCCTGACTTTC.

The V call is TRBV19, the J call TRBJ1-2; D gene unclear. V dropped 3 bases and J dropped 8 bases, with 13 bases sitting between them. The CDR3 length is 13 residues. The germline gives CDR1 LNHDA, CDR2 SQIVND (reference sequence). As DNA, the CDR3 is TGTGCCAGTAGTATGTCTGGAGGAGGGGGCTACACCTTC. Its translation: CASSMSGGGGYTF. Combining the CDR3 with reference TRBV19 and TRBJ1-2 gives the whole variable domain DGGITQSPKYLFRKEGQNVTLSCEQNLNHDAMYWYRQDPGQGLRLIYYSQIVNDFQKGDIAEGYSVSREKKESFPLTVTSAQKNPTAFYLCASSMSGGGGYTFGSGTRLTVV.

Remarks on this clone: The sample holds other DNA sequences that translate to the same CDR3. V is TRBV18 and J is TRBJ1-5; D is perhaps TRBD1 (5 bases). The CDR3 spans 12 residues. V was trimmed by 2 bases and J by 7 bases, leaving 6 bases between them. CDR1 is KGHSH, CDR2 LQKENI, per germline. The chain's CDR3 is CASSPGAQPQHF. The CDR3 nucleotides read TGTGCCAGCTCACCAGGGGCCCAGCCCCAGCATTTT.

The chain combines TRBV5-1 with TRBJ1-1; 9 bases map to TRBD1. Per germline, CDR1 SGHRS and CDR2 YFSETQ. The CDR3 loop spans 15 amino acids. Losses at the gene ends were 1 base for V and 3 bases for J; bases not matched to a gene: 4. The CDR3 DNA follows: TGCGCCAGCAGCTTGTTACAGGGGGCCGACACTGAAGCTTTCTTT. Protein: CASSLLQGADTEAFF.

The chain's CDR3 is CASSRGQGARAFF. The CDR3 region has the DNA TGTGCCAGCAGTCGGGGACAGGGGGCGCGGGCTTTCTTT. The rearrangement uses TRBV6-6 and TRBJ1-1; 12 bases are a match to TRBD1. The CDR3 extends over 13 amino acids. The V gene's germline CDR1 is MNHNY and CDR2 SVGAGI (reference sequence). V shed 5 bases, J shed 11 bases, and the junction held 6 bases outside the gene matches.

The V gene is TRBV19, the J gene TRBJ1-1; 8 bases match TRBD1. Germline values: CDR1 LNHDA, CDR2 SQIVND (reference sequence). The junction had 17 bases not matched to a gene; V was cut back by 5 bases and J by 0 bases. The CDR3 sequence is 19 residues long. In nucleotides, the CDR3 is TGTGCCAGTAGTCCGTTTACCCGGGACAGGTCTAATATGAACACTGAAGCTTTCTTT. It yields the protein CASSPFTRDRSNMNTEAFF. Full variable domain (missing parts from reference TRBV19 and TRBJ1-1): DGGITQSPKYLFRKEGQNVTLSCEQNLNHDAMYWYRQDPGQGLRLIYYSQIVNDFQKGDIAEGYSVSREKKESFPLTVTSAQKNPTAFYLCASSPFTRDRSNMNTEAFFGQGTRLTVV.

V and J are TRBV7-8 and TRBJ1-4; D unresolved. The CDR3 is made up of 13 amino acids. V was trimmed by 5 bases and J by 3 bases, leaving 7 bases between them. Germline loops: CDR1 SGHVS, CDR2 FQNEAQ. The CDR3 loop reads CASSADPNEKLFF. The CDR3 coding sequence is TGTGCCAGCAGCGCCGACCCTAATGAAAAACTGTTTTTT.

This clone appeared once. The chain has TRBV5-5 and TRBJ2-3, with D perhaps matching TRBD1 (5 bases). This CDR3 is built from 14 residues. V was cut by 0 bases and J by 2 bases, with 7 bases left in between. Germline V gene sequence: CDR1 SGHKS, CDR2 YYEKEE (reference sequence). CDR3 sequence: CASSLDRFTDTQYF. Here the CDR3 DNA reads TGTGCCAGCAGCTTGGACAGGTTCACAGATACGCAGTATTTT.

V usage is TRBV5-8 and J usage is TRBJ1-5; D not resolved. CDR3 length equals 11 residues. Germline V gene sequence: CDR1 SGHTS, CDR2 YDEGEE. V was cut by 0 bases and J by 7 bases, with 2 bases left in between. The CDR3: CASSLVQPQHF. The CDR3 DNA reads as TGTGCCAGCAGCTTGGTGCAGCCCCAGCATTTT.

The chain combines TRBV20-1 with TRBJ1-1, with 11 bases aligning to TRBD1. J lost 3 bases, V lost 3 bases, and 3 bases had no gene match. The germline V gene encodes CDR1 DFQATT and CDR2 SNEGSKA (reference sequence). CDR3 length: 14 residues. CDR3 loop: CSASRDRGYTEAFF. As DNA, the CDR3 is TGCAGTGCTAGTCGGGACAGGGGGTACACTGAAGCTTTCTTT.

This chain uses TRBV6-5 with TRBJ1-5, with TRBD1 as a possible D gene (5 bases). V shed 7 bases and J shed 0 bases, with 10 bases lying between them. The CDR3 has 14 amino acids. Germline lookup yields CDR1 MNHEY and CDR2 SVGAGI. CDR3 protein: CASTEGNSNQPQHF. CDR3 DNA: TGTGCCAGCACGGAGGGGAATAGCAATCAGCCCCAGCATTTT.

This chain links TRBV7-2 with TRBJ2-3; a weak D match, TRBD1 (5 bases). The V and J ends lost 1 base and 11 bases respectively, with 19 bases between them. Germline V gives CDR1 SGHTA, CDR2 FQGNSA. The CDR3 is 15 amino acids. The DNA for the CDR3 is TGTGCCAGCAGCTTAGGAGGTCAGGGTGGGTTCAAGCAGTATTTT. Its protein product is CASSLGGQGGFKQYF.

The chain recombines TRBV2 with TRBJ1-5, with 8 bases fitting TRBD1. This CDR3 has 14 amino acids. In germline, CDR1 is SNHLY, CDR2 FYNNEI. The trim removed 6 bases at V and 6 bases at J, leaving 7 bases unmatched. The CDR3 here is CASSGTGGGQPQHF. As DNA, the CDR3 is TGTGCCAGCAGCGGTACAGGGGGAGGTCAGCCCCAGCATTTT.

The chain couples TRBV9 to TRBJ2-2; possible D gene TRBD1, 6 bases. The length of the CDR3 is 15 residues. The V and J ends lost 3 bases and 4 bases respectively, with 13 bases between them. The germline gives CDR1 SGDLS, CDR2 YYNGEE. The CDR3 here is CASSASGTSTGELFF. CDR3 in DNA: TGTGCCAGCAGCGCGTCCGGGACAAGCACCGGGGAGCTGTTTTTT.

V is TRBV2 and J is TRBJ1-2; D gene unclear. The CDR3 extends over 10 amino acids. From germline, CDR1 is SNHLY and CDR2 FYNNEI. V was clipped by 2 bases and J by 10 bases, with 5 bases between them. The CDR3 reads CASSETVYTF. The CDR3, as DNA: TGTGCCAGCAGTGAAACGGTCTACACCTTC.